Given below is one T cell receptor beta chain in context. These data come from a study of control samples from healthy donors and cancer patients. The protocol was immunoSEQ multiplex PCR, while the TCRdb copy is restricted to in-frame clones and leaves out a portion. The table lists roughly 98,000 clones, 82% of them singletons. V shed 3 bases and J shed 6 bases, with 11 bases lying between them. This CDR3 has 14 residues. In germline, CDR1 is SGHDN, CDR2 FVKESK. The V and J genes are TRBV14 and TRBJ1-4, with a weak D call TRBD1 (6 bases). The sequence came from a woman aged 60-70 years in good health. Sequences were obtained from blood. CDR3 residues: CASSHAHRDEKLFF. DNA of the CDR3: TGTGCCAGCAGCCACGCGCACAGGGATGAAAAACTGTTTTTT.